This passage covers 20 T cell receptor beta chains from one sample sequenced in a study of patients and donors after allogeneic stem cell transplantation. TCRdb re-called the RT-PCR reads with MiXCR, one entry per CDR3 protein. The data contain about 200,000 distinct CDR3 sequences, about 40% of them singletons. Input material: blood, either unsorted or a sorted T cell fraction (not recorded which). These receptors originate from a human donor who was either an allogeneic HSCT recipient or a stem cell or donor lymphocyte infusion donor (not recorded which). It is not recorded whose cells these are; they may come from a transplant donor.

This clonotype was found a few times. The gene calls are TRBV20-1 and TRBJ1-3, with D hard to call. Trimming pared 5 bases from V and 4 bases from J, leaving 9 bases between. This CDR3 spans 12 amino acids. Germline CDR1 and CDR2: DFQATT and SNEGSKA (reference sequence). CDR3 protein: CSALGWGNTIYF. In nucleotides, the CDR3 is TGCAGTGCTCTGGGTTGGGGAAACACCATATATTTT.

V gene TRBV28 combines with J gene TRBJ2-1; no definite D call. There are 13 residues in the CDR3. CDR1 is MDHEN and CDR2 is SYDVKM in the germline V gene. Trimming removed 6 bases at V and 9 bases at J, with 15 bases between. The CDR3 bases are TGTGCCAGCAGCCGAAACAGCCGACGTGAGCAGTTCTTC. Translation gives CASSRNSRREQFF.

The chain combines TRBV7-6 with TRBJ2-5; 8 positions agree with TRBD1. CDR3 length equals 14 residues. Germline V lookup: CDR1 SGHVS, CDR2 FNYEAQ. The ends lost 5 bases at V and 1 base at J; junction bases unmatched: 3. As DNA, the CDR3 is TGTGCCAGCAGCAGACAGGGGATCCAAGAGACCCAGTACTTC. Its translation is CASSRQGIQETQYF.

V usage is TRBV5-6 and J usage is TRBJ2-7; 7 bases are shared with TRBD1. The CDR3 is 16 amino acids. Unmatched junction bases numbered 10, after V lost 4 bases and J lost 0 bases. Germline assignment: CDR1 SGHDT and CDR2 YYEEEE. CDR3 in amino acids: CASSPPDRHSSYEQYF. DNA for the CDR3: TGTGCCAGCAGCCCACCGGACAGGCACAGCTCCTACGAGCAGTACTTC.

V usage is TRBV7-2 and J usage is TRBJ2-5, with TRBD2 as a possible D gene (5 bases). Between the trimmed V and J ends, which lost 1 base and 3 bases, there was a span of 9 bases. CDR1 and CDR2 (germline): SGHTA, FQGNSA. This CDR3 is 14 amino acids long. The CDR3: CASSLGGLEETQYF. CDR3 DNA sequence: TGTGCCAGCAGCTTAGGAGGGTTGGAAGAGACCCAGTACTTC.

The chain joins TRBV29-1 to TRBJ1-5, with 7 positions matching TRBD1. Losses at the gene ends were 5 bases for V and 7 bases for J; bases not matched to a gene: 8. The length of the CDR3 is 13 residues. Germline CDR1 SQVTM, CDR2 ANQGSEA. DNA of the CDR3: TGCAGCGTTCGTACAGGGGAAGCGCAGCCCCAGCATTTT. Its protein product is CSVRTGEAQPQHF. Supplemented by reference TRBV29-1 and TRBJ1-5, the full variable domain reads SAVISQKPSRDICQRGTSLTIQCQVDSQVTMMFWYRQQPGQSLTLIATANQGSEATYESGFVIDKFPISRPNLTFSTLTVSNMSPEDSSIYLCSVRTGEAQPQHFGDGTRLSIL.

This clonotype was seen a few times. This CDR3 is CATRLGGTEAFF. The CDR3 region has the DNA TGTGCCACCAGACTGGGCGGTACTGAAGCTTTCTTT. The genes are TRBV2 and TRBJ1-1; D is unresolved. This CDR3 is built from 12 residues. Trimming left V 10 bases short and J 5 bases short, with 14 bases between. Germline CDR1 SNHLY, CDR2 FYNNEI. The whole variable domain, filled in from reference TRBV2 and TRBJ1-1, reads EPEVTQTPSHQVTQMGQEVILRCVPISNHLYFYWYRQILGQKVEFLVSFYNNEISEKSEIFDDQFSVERPDGSNFTLKIRSTKLEDSAMYFCATRLGGTEAFFGQGTRLTVV.

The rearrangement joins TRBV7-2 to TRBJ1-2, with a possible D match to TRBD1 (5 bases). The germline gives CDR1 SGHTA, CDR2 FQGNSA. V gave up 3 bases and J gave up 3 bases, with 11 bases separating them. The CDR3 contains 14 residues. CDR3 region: CASSFRQPDYGYTF. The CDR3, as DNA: TGTGCCAGCAGCTTCCGACAGCCGGACTATGGCTACACCTTC.

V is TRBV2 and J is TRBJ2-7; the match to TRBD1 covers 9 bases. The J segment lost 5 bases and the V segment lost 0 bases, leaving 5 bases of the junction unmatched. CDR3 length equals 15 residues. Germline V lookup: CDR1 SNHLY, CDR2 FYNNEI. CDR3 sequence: CASSEAPGQGHEQYF. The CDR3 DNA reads TGTGCCAGCAGTGAAGCCCCGGGACAGGGCCACGAGCAGTACTTC.

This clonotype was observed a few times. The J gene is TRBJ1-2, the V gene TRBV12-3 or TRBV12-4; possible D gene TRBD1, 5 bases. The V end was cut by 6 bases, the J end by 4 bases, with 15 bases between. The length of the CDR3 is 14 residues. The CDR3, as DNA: TGTGCCAGCAGCCCTGGGGAGGGGAGCTATGGCTACACCTTC. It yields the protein CASSPGEGSYGYTF.

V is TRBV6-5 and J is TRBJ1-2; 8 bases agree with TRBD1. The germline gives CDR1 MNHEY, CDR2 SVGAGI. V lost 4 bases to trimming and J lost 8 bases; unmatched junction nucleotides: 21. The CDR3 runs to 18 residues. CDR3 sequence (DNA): TGTGCCAGCAGTTTACGGCATCGGGACAGGCCCTGGTCGGGAGGCTACACCTTC. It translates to CASSLRHRDRPWSGGYTF.

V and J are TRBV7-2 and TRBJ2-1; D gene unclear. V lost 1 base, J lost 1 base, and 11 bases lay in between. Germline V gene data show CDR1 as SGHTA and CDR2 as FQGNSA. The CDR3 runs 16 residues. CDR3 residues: CASSLEAEVSYNEQFF. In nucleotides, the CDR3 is TGTGCCAGCAGCTTAGAGGCGGAAGTTTCCTACAATGAGCAGTTCTTC.

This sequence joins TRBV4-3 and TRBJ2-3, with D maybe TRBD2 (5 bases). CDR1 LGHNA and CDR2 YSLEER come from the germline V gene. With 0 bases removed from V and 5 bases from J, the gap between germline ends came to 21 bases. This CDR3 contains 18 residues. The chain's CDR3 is CASSQELPSGRALDTQYF. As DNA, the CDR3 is TGCGCCAGCAGCCAAGAATTGCCCAGCGGAAGAGCTTTAGATACGCAGTATTTT.

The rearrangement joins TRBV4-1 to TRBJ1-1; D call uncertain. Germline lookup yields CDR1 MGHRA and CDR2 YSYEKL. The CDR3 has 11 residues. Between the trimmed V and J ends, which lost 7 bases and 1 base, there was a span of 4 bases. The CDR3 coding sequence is TGCGCCAGCAATACGAACACTGAAGCTTTCTTT. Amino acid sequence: CASNTNTEAFF.

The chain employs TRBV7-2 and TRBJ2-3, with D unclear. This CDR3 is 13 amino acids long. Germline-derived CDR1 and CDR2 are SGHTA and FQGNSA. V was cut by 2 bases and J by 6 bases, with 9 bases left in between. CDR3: CASSLFGRDTQYF. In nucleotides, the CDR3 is TGTGCCAGCAGCTTATTTGGTCGTGATACGCAGTATTTT.

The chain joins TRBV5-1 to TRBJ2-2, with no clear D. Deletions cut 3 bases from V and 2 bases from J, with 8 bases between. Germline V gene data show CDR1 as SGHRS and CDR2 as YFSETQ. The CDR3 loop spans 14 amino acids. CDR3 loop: CASSSSVNTGELFF. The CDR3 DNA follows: TGCGCCAGCAGCTCAAGCGTAAACACCGGGGAGCTGTTTTTT.

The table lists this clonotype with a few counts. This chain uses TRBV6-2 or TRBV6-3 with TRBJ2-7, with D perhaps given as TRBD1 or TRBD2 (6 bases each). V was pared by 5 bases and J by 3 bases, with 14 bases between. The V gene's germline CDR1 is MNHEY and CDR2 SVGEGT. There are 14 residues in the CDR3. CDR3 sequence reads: CASSRLGGGYEQYF. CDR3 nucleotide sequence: TGTGCCAGCAGTCGCCTGGGGGGCGGCTACGAGCAGTACTTC.

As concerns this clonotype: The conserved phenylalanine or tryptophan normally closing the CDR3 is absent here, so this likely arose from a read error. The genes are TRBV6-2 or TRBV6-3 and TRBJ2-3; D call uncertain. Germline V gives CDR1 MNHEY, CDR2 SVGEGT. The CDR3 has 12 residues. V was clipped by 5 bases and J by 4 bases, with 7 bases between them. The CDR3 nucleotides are TGTGCCAGCAGTCACCCCTCAGATACGCAGTATTTG. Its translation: CASSHPSDTQYL.

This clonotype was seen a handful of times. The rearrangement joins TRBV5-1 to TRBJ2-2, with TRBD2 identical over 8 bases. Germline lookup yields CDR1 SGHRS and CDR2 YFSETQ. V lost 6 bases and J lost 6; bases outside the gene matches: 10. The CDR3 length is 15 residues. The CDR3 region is CASTSWASGPGELFF. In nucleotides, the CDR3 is TGCGCCAGCACCTCTTGGGCTAGCGGGCCCGGGGAGCTGTTTTTT. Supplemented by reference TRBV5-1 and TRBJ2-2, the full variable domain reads KAGVTQTPRYLIKTRGQQVTLSCSPISGHRSVSWYQQTPGQGLQFLFEYFSETQRNKGNFPGRFSGRQFSNSRSEMNVSTLELGDSALYLCASTSWASGPGELFFGEGSRLTVL.

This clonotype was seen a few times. The DNA for the CDR3 is TGTGCCAGCAGTAACTACCTCCGGGGAGGCTACACCTTC. It encodes CASSNYLRGGYTF. V is TRBV12-3 or TRBV12-4 and J is TRBJ1-2, with D hard to call. The V and J ends lost 5 bases and 8 bases respectively, with 15 bases between them. CDR3 length equals 13 residues.